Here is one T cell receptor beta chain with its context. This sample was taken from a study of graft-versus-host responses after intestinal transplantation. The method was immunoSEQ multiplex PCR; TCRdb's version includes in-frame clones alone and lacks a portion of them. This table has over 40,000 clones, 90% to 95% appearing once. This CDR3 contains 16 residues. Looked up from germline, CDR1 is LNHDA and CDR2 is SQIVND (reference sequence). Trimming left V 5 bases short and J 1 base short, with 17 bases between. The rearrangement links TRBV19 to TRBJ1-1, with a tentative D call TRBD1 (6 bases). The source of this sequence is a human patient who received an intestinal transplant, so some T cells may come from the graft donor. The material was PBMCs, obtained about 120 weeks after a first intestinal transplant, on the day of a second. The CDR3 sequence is CASSPWARGKNTEAFF. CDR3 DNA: TGTGCCAGTAGTCCCTGGGCCAGGGGCAAGAACACTGAAGCTTTCTTT.